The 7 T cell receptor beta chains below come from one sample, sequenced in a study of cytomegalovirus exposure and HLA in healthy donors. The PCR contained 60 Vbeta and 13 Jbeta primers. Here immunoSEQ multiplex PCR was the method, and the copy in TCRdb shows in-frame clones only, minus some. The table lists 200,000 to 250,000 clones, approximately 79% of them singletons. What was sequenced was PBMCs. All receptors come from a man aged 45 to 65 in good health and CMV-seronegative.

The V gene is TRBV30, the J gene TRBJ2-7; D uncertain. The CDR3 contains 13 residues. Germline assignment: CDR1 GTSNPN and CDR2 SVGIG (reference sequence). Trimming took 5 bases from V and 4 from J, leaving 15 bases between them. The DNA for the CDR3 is TGTGCCTGGGGCTCGCTACTCGGGTACGAGCAGTACTTC. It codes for CAWGSLLGYEQYF.

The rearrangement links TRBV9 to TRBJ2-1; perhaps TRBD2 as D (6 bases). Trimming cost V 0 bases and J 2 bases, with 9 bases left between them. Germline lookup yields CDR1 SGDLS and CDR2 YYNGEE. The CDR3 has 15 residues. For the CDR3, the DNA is TGTGCCAGCAGCGTAGAGGAGGGGACCTACAATGAGCAGTTCTTC. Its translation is CASSVEEGTYNEQFF. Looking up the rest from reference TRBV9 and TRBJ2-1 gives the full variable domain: DSGVTQTPKHLITATGQRVTLRCSPRSGDLSVYWYQQSLDQGLQFLIQYYNGEERAKGNILERFSAQQFPDLHSELNLSSLELGDSALYFCASSVEEGTYNEQFFGPGTRLTVL.

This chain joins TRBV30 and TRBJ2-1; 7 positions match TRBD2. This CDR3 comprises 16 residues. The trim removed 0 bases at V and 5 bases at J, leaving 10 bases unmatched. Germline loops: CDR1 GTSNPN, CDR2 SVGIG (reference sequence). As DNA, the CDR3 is TGTGCCTGGAGTGTCGGGGGGACTGTTAGGGACAATGAGCAGTTCTTC. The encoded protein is CAWSVGGTVRDNEQFF.

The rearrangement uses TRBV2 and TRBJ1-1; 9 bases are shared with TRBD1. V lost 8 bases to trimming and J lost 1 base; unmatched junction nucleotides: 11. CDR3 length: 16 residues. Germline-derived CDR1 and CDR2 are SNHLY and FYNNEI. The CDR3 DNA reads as TGTGCCAGCCGCCCCGGGAGGACAGGGGCGAACACTGAAGCTTTCTTT. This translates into CASRPGRTGANTEAFF. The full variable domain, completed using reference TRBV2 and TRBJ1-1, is EPEVTQTPSHQVTQMGQEVILRCVPISNHLYFYWYRQILGQKVEFLVSFYNNEISEKSEIFDDQFSVERPDGSNFTLKIRSTKLEDSAMYFCASRPGRTGANTEAFFGQGTRLTVV.

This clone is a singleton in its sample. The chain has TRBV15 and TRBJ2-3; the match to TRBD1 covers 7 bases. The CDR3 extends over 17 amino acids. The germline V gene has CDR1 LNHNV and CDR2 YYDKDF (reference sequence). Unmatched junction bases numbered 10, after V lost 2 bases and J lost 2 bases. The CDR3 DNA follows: TGTGCCACCAGCAGAATCCCGGGACAGCTTTACACAGATACGCAGTATTTT. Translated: CATSRIPGQLYTDTQYF. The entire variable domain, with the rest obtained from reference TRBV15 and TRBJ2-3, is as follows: DAMVIQNPRYQVTQFGKPVTLSCSQTLNHNVMYWYQQKSSQAPKLLFHYYDKDFNNEADTPDNFQSRRPNTSFCFLDIRSPGLGDTAMYLCATSRIPGQLYTDTQYFGPGTRLTVL.

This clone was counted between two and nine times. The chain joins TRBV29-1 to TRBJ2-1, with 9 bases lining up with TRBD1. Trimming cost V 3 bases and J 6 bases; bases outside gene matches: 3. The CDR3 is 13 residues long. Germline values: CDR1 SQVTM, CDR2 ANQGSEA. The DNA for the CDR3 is TGCAGCGTTGACCTGGACAGGGGCAATGAGCAGTTCTTC. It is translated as CSVDLDRGNEQFF.

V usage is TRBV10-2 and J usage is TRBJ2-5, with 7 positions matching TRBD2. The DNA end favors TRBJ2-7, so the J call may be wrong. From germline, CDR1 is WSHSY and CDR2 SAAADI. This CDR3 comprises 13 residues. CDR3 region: CASSQAGRYEQYF. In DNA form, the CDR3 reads TGCGCCAGCAGCCAAGCGGGACGCTACGAGCAGTACTTC.